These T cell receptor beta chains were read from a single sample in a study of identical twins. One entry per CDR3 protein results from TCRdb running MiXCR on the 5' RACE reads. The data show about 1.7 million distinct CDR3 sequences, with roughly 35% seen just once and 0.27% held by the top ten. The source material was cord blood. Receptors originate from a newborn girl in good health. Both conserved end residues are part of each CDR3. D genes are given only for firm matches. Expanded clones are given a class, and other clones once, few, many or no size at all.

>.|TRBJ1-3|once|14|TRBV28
TGTGCTTCAAGGACGGGAGTCTCTGGAAACACCATATATTTT
CASRTGVSGNTIYF
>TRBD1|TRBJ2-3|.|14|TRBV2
TGTGCCAGCAGTCAATTGGACAGGGCAGATACGCAGTATTTT
CASSQLDRADTQYF
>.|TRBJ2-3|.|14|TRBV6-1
TGTGCCAGCAATCAGGTACAGTTCTCCTACGAGCAGTATTTC
CASNQVQFSYEQYF
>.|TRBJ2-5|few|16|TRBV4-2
TGTGCCAGCAGCCAACCTGTGGGGGCGCCACAAGAGACCCAGTACTTC
CASSQPVGAPQETQYF
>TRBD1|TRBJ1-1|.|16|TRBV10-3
TGTGCCACCTGGGGCCTATCGGACAGGGGGACCACTGAAGCTTTCTTT
CATWGLSDRGTTEAFF
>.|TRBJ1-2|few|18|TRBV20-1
TGCAGTGCTAGAGCTCCACGGGACAAGGGAGGGACTAACTATGGCTACACCTTC
CSARAPRDKGGTNYGYTF
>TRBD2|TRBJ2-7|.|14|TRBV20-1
TGCAGTGCTAGACCGCTAGCGGGAGCCCCCGAGCAGTACTTC
CSARPLAGAPEQYF
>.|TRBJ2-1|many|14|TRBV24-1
TGTGCCACCAGTGATTCCCACGTACCCAATGAGCAGTTCTTC
CATSDSHVPNEQFF
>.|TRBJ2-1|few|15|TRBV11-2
TGTGCCAGCAAACCGCTAGTTCCCTCCTACAATGAGCAGTTCTTC
CASKPLVPSYNEQFF
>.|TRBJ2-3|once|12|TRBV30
TGTGCCTCCATATATGGGCAGGGGGGTCAGTATTTT
CASIYGQGGQYF
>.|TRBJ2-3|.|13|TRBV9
TGTGCCAGCAGCGTAACACACACAGATACGCAGTATTTT
CASSVTHTDTQYF
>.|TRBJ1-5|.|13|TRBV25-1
TGTGCCAGCAGCGCCATGAGCAATCAGCCCCAGCATTTT
CASSAMSNQPQHF
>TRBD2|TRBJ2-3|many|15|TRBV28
TGTGCCAGCTCCGGAGCGGGAGGCCCTTCAGATACGCAGTATTTT
CASSGAGGPSDTQYF
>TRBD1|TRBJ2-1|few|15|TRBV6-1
TGTGCCAGCAGTGTTTCGGGGACAGGGTACAATGAGCAGTTCTTC
CASSVSGTGYNEQFF
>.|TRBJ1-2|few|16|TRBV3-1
TGTGCCAGCAGCCAAGATAAAAGGGCAGGCGACTATGGCTACACCTTC
CASSQDKRAGDYGYTF
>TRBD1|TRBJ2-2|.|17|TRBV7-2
TGTGCCAGCAGTCGGACAGGGCCCATATTAGGAATCGGGGAGCTGTTTTTT
CASSRTGPILGIGELFF
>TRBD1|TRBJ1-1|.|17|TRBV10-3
TGTGCCATCGGGAAGGGGCGGGACAGGAGAGCGAACACTGAAGCTTTCTTT
CAIGKGRDRRANTEAFF
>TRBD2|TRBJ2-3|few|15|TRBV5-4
TGTGCCAGCACCCTAGGACTAGCGGACACAGATACGCAGTATTTT
CASTLGLADTDTQYF
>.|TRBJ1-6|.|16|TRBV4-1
TGCGCCAGCAGCCAAGATTTAAAAGGGAACGGTTCACCCCTCCACTTT
CASSQDLKGNGSPLHF
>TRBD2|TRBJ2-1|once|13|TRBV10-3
TGTGCCATCGGTGAGCTAGCGGGCAATGAGCAGTTCTTC
CAIGELAGNEQFF
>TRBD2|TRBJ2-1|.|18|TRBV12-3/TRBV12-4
TGTGCCAGCAGTCCGGGGACTAGCGGGAGGAGTCCCTACAATGAGCAGTTCTTC
CASSPGTSGRSPYNEQFF
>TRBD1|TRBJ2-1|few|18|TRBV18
TGTGCCAGCTCACACACAAATCGACAGGGAGAAGCCTACAATGAGCAGTTCTTC
CASSHTNRQGEAYNEQFF
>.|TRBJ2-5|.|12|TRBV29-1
TGCGGCGTTGTGTTTTGGGCGAGAGAGCAGTACTTC
CGVVFWAREQYF
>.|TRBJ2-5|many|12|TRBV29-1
TGCAGCGTTGACCAGGGGACGGAGACCCAGTACTTC
CSVDQGTETQYF
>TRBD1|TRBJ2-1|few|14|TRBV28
TGTGCCAGCAGTCGTACACAGGGGGCAAATGAGCAGTTCTTC
CASSRTQGANEQFF
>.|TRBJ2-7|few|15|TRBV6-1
TGTGCCAGCAGCTCTGTACACCTAAACACCCTCGAGCAGTACTTC
CASSSVHLNTLEQYF
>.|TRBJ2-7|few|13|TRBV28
TGTGCCAGCGCACGGGACGGACCCTACGAGCAGTACTTC
CASARDGPYEQYF
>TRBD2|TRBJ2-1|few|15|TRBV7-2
TGTGCCAGCAGCGTGACTAGCGGGGGGCGAGGTGAGCAGTTCTTC
CASSVTSGGRGEQFF
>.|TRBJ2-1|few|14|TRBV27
TGTGCCAGCAGTTTAATTTTACCTTACAATGAGCAGTTCTTC
CASSLILPYNEQFF